The subject of this entry is one T cell receptor beta chain. The target antigen is unknown. The data belong to a study of cytomegalovirus exposure and HLA in healthy donors. Study observations and caveats: Later on, an analysis tied approximately 17,000 TCR beta sequences to HLA alleles at 0.05 false discovery rate. For most subjects, TCR beta sequences were reported to predict HLA-A and HLA-B alleles with accuracy.

PCR amplification relied on 60 Vbeta primers (plus 13 Jbeta primers). Profiled with immunoSEQ multiplex PCR; TCRdb holds only in-frame clones, not every one. The sample has approximately 100,000 clones; approximately 80% are singletons. Trimming took off 3 bases at V and 12 bases at J, with 9 bases between the two ends. The CDR3 runs to 11 residues. Germline lookup yields CDR1 SNHLY and CDR2 FYNNEI. This chain joins TRBV2 and TRBJ2-1, with unresolved D. Sequenced: PBMCs. The clonotype was recovered from a young woman in good health and CMV-seropositive. This chain's CDR3 is CASSEGLVQFF. The CDR3 coding sequence is TGTGCCAGCAGTGAGGGCCTCGTGCAGTTCTTC.